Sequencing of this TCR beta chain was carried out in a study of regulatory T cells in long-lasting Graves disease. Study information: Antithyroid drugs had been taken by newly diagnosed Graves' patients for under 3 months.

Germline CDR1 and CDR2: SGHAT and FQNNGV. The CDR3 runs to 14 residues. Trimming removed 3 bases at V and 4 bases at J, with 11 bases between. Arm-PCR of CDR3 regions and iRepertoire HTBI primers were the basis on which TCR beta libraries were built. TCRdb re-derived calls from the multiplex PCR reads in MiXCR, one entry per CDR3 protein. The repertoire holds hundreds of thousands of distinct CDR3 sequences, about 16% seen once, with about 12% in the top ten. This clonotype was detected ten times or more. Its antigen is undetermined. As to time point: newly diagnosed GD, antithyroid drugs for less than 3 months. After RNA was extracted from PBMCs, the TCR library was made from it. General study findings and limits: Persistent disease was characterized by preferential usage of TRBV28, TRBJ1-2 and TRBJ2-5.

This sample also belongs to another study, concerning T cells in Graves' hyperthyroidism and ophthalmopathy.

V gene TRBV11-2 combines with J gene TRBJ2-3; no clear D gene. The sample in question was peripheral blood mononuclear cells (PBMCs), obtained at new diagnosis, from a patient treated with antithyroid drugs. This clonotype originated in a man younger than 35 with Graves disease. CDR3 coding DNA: TGTGCCAGCAGCTTCTCCAGGAACTCAGATACGCAGTATTTT. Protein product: CASSFSRNSDTQYF.